This TCR beta chain stems from a study of blood T cell repertoires in COVID-19. Study-wide context: Spain, Italy and the United States supplied samples that represented acute and convalescent COVID-19. The analysed material was cDNA or gDNA that came from T cells, B-cell-depleted T cells, or PBMCs.

Authors' data handling: Cell counts per sample came from amplifying reference gene primers. Assay used: immunoSEQ multiplex PCR; TCRdb lists only in-frame clones, some missing. Clone size and V and J calls were adopted from that table, with D and trimming inferred from the DNA. The data show approximately 250,000 clones, about nine tenths seen once. Adults between about 18 and 89 years of age took part from about two dozen US areas. Losses at the gene ends were 8 bases for V and 3 bases for J; bases not matched to a gene: 5. CDR1 SEHNR and CDR2 FQNEAQ come from the germline V gene (reference sequence). This CDR3 contains 14 residues.

J is TRBJ2-2 and V is TRBV7-9; TRBD1 agrees at 8 bases. Sequencing used PBMCs or T cells enriched from blood (not recorded which). This sequence was found in a woman aged 25 to 39 with acute COVID-19. CDR3 DNA sequence: TGTGCCAGCCAGACAGGGGCCGACACCGGGGAGCTGTTTTTT. Encoded protein: CASQTGADTGELFF.